This T cell receptor beta chain was identified in a study of PD-L1 blockade in urothelial cancer. Turning to the study itself: Before enrollment, 0 to 3 chemotherapy regimens had been given to patients. At 3 weeks after treatment start (second dose) and again at 6 weeks, blood was analyzed. Per blood sample, T cells had a median of roughly 150,000.

Spike-ins of synthetic TCR analog templates went into each PCR. Data came from immunoSEQ multiplex PCR; TCRdb stores just in-frame clones and leaves some out. The sample consists of 70,000 or so clones, 85% to 90% of them appearing once. Between the trimmed V and J ends, which lost 1 base and 5 bases, there was a span of 10 bases. Germline-derived CDR1 and CDR2 are MGHRA and YSYEKL. The CDR3 sequence is 14 residues long. The material sequenced was PBMCs, taken around atezolizumab (anti-PD-L1) treatment. This chain uses TRBV4-1 with TRBJ2-3, with TRBD2 as a possible D gene (5 bases). The sequence derives from a man aged 55-75 years with urothelial cancer. CDR3 nucleotides: TGCGCCAGCAGCCAAGGCGGGCTCGGAGATACGCAGTATTTT. Amino acids: CASSQGGLGDTQYF.